A single sample is the source of the 32 T cell receptor beta chains below, sequenced in a study of blood T cell repertoires in COVID-19. The protocol was immunoSEQ multiplex PCR, while the TCRdb copy is restricted to in-frame clones and leaves out a portion. The top ten clones hold about 4.5% of a sample with some 89,000 clones, roughly 80% of them seen once. The material sequenced was peripheral blood. The source of these receptors is a man aged 55 to 69 with acute or convalescent COVID-19.

This clone was seen a single time. The V gene is TRBV29-1, the J gene TRBJ1-5; TRBD1 aligns across 9 bases. CDR3 length equals 13 residues. J lost 2 bases, V lost 7 bases, and 3 bases had no gene match. Germline CDR1 and CDR2: SQVTM and ANQGSEA. CDR3 sequence (DNA): TGCAGCGCCAGGGACAGGGGCAATCAGCCCCAGCATTTT. Protein product: CSARDRGNQPQHF.

The chain recombines TRBV3-1 (or the pseudogene TRBV3-2) with TRBJ1-6; 7 bases match TRBD1. The CDR3 spans 16 residues. The J segment lost 5 bases and the V segment lost 4 bases, leaving 8 bases of the junction unmatched. CDR1 and CDR2 from the germline V gene are LGHDT and YNNKEL (reference sequence). The CDR3 DNA reads as TGTGCCAGCAGCCCCCCATCAGGGGGGAATAATTCACCCCTCCACTTT. Encoded protein: CASSPPSGGNNSPLHF.

The J gene is TRBJ1-2, the V gene TRBV5-1, with 10 bases lining up with TRBD1. V lost 0 bases, J lost 8 bases, and 7 bases stayed unmatched. CDR1 is SGHRS, CDR2 YFSETQ, per germline. The CDR3 is 15 residues long. DNA for the CDR3: TGCGCCAGCAGCTTGGAGGGACAGGGGACAGGAGGCTACACCTTC. It translates to CASSLEGQGTGGYTF.

V usage is TRBV5-1 and J usage is TRBJ2-3; 8 nucleotides align to TRBD2. CDR3 length: 15 residues. Germline V gene lookup returns CDR1 SGHRS and CDR2 YFSETQ. V gave up 0 bases and J gave up 5 bases; unmatched junction bases: 5. The CDR3 here is CASSLVFTSGDTQYF. CDR3 coding DNA: TGCGCCAGCAGCTTGGTTTTTACTAGCGGAGATACGCAGTATTTT.

This clone was seen only a few times. Other DNA sequences in this specimen translate into the identical CDR3. This rearrangement joins TRBV2 to TRBJ2-3; D gene unclear. V lost 3 bases and J lost 3, with 7 bases in between. Germline V lookup: CDR1 SNHLY, CDR2 FYNNEI. The CDR3 consists of 13 residues. As DNA, the CDR3 is TGTGCCAGCAGTGAGCGATTGACAGATACGCAGTATTTT. Encoded protein: CASSERLTDTQYF. Full variable domain (remainder filled in from reference TRBV2 and TRBJ2-3): EPEVTQTPSHQVTQMGQEVILRCVPISNHLYFYWYRQILGQKVEFLVSFYNNEISEKSEIFDDQFSVERPDGSNFTLKIRSTKLEDSAMYFCASSERLTDTQYFGPGTRLTVL.

The chain recombines TRBV18 with TRBJ2-5, with 9 bases identical to TRBD1. J gave up 5 bases and V 1 base, and 14 bases lay outside the gene matches. The CDR3 spans 18 residues. Germline values: CDR1 KGHSH, CDR2 LQKENI. The CDR3 region has the DNA TGTGCCAGCTCACCACAGATTGTAACAACAGGGGGCCGGGAGACCCAGTACTTC. Its translation is CASSPQIVTTGGRETQYF.

The J gene is TRBJ1-3, the V gene TRBV6-5; tentative D call: TRBD1 (6 bases). CDR3 length equals 15 residues. Trimming took off 6 bases at V and 4 bases at J, with 16 bases between the two ends. The germline CDR1 and CDR2 sequences are MNHEY and SVGAGI. The CDR3 is CASRSGKTGGNTIYF. In DNA, the CDR3 is TGTGCCAGCAGGTCAGGGAAGACAGGAGGAAACACCATATATTTT.

The chain carries TRBV18 and TRBJ2-7, with a weak D call TRBD1 (8 bases). The CDR3 has 14 amino acids. V was cut by 4 bases and J by 1 base, with 11 bases left in between. The germline V gene has CDR1 KGHSH and CDR2 LQKENI. This CDR3 is CASSQQGGSYEQYF. In nucleotides, the CDR3 is TGTGCCAGCTCACAACAGGGGGGGTCCTACGAGCAGTACTTC.

V usage is TRBV6-5 and J usage is TRBJ1-1; D remains ambiguous. The germline V and J ends were trimmed by 0 bases and 2 bases, with 10 bases remaining between them. This CDR3 region has 15 residues. The V gene's germline CDR1 is MNHEY and CDR2 SVGAGI. The CDR3 region is CASSYSWELNTEAFF. In DNA form, the CDR3 reads TGTGCCAGCAGTTACTCGTGGGAGCTTAACACTGAAGCTTTCTTT.

In its sample, this clone was seen a few times. The gene calls are TRBV5-1 and TRBJ1-2; 11 nucleotides agree with TRBD1. V was clipped by 4 bases and J by 6 bases; unmatched bases: 8. The CDR3 sequence is 15 residues long. Per germline, CDR1 SGHRS and CDR2 YFSETQ. CDR3 amino acids: CASSIGQGAKDGYTF. CDR3 nucleotides: TGCGCCAGCAGCATCGGACAGGGGGCAAAGGATGGCTACACCTTC.

This chain joins TRBV19 and TRBJ2-1; D unclear. Trimming took 7 bases from V and 8 from J, leaving 9 bases between them. Germline assignment: CDR1 LNHDA and CDR2 SQIVND (reference sequence). This CDR3 region has 11 residues. CDR3: CASTYLHEQFF. CDR3 in DNA: TGTGCCAGTACCTACCTCCATGAGCAGTTCTTC.

This chain connects TRBV3-1 (or the pseudogene TRBV3-2) to TRBJ2-2; the D is unclear. Germline V gives CDR1 LGHDT, CDR2 YNNKEL (reference sequence). The CDR3 runs 16 residues. V lost 2 bases and J 8 bases, leaving 18 bases between the germline ends. This chain's CDR3 is CASSQNAASFGGELFF. The CDR3 DNA sequence: TGTGCCAGCAGCCAAAACGCGGCCTCGTTTGGAGGGGAGCTGTTTTTT.

The rearrangement uses TRBV19 and TRBJ2-1, with TRBD1 matching over 10 bases. Germline V gene sequence: CDR1 LNHDA, CDR2 SQIVND (reference sequence). J lost 8 bases, V lost 5 bases, and 9 bases had no gene match. The CDR3 has 15 amino acids. This CDR3 is CASSGPGQGTDEQFF. For the CDR3, the DNA is TGTGCCAGTAGTGGGCCGGGACAGGGGACCGATGAGCAGTTCTTC.

The chain joins TRBV11-3 to TRBJ2-1; weak D call: TRBD1 (5 bases). Trimming removed 2 bases from V and 5 bases from J, with 10 bases in between. CDR3 length: 14 amino acids. Germline V gives CDR1 SGHNT, CDR2 YENEEA. Here the CDR3 reads CASSLQGADNEQFF. The CDR3, as DNA: TGTGCCAGCAGCTTACAGGGCGCTGACAATGAGCAGTTCTTC.

This clone was recorded only once. The chain uses TRBV28 and TRBJ1-4; perhaps TRBD1 as D (6 bases). Trimming shortened V by 4 bases and J by 7 bases, and 19 bases separated the two germline ends. The CDR3 runs 16 residues. In germline, CDR1 is MDHEN, CDR2 SYDVKM. The CDR3 DNA sequence: TGTGCCAGCAGTTCAAACTTTCAGGGGAGTGGTGAAAAACTGTTTTTT. It encodes CASSSNFQGSGEKLFF.

The chain links TRBV18 to TRBJ2-1; TRBD1 might be the D (5 bases). Per germline, CDR1 KGHSH and CDR2 LQKENI. Between the trimmed V and J ends, which lost 3 bases and 0 bases, there was a span of 9 bases. The CDR3 is 15 residues long. CDR3 loop: CASSPSQGSYNEQFF. The CDR3 nucleotides read TGTGCCAGCTCACCGAGCCAGGGCTCCTACAATGAGCAGTTCTTC.

The V and J genes are TRBV2 and TRBJ2-3; D remains unclear. The length of the CDR3 is 14 residues. Trimming removed 7 bases from V and 1 base from J, with 12 bases in between. The germline CDR1 and CDR2 sequences are SNHLY and FYNNEI. As DNA, the CDR3 is TGTGCCAGCAACAACATGCCCGGCACAGATACGCAGTATTTT. This translates into CASNNMPGTDTQYF.

The genes are TRBV7-8 and TRBJ1-2; 11 nucleotides agree with TRBD1. Losses at the gene ends were 1 base for V and 4 bases for J; bases not matched to a gene: 5. Germline CDR1 is SGHVS and CDR2 is FQNEAQ. The CDR3 is made up of 16 amino acids. For the CDR3, the DNA is TGTGCCAGCAGCTTAGGGACAGGGGGCGCGGGCTATGGCTACACCTTC. Translated: CASSLGTGGAGYGYTF.

This sequence joins TRBV6-5 and TRBJ1-2, with a tentative D call TRBD1 (5 bases). V gave up 6 bases and J gave up 5 bases, with 16 bases separating them. The CDR3 has 14 amino acids. Per germline, CDR1 MNHEY and CDR2 SVGAGI. As DNA, the CDR3 is TGTGCCAGCAGGCCGGGGGTCCGAGTGTATGGCTACACCTTC. Translating gives CASRPGVRVYGYTF.

The chain joins TRBV7-2 to TRBJ2-7, with 7 nucleotides matching TRBD1. The CDR3 length is 17 residues. V was clipped by 1 base and J by 0 bases; unmatched bases: 9. The V gene's germline CDR1 is SGHTA and CDR2 FQGNSA. The CDR3 loop is CASSLVGQPYSSYEQYF. Here the CDR3 DNA reads TGTGCCAGCAGCTTAGTGGGACAGCCTTACAGCTCCTACGAGCAGTACTTC.

The chain recombines TRBV28 with TRBJ1-1; 9 bases are a match to TRBD1. After removal of 10 bases from V and 5 bases from J, the junction contained 8 bases not matched to a gene. The germline CDR1 and CDR2 sequences are MDHEN and SYDVKM. The CDR3 is 13 amino acids. The CDR3 nucleotides read TGTGCCACCAACAGGGGGCTGGGGACTGAAGCTTTCTTT. This codes for CATNRGLGTEAFF.

The rearrangement uses TRBV30 and TRBJ2-3; D call uncertain. Germline V gene lookup returns CDR1 GTSNPN and CDR2 SVGIG (reference sequence). This CDR3 is built from 13 residues. V was trimmed by 3 bases and J by 3 bases, leaving 10 bases between them. The CDR3 spells CAWSGDMTDTQYF. CDR3 in DNA: TGTGCCTGGAGCGGTGACATGACAGATACGCAGTATTTT.

The chain links TRBV7-9 to TRBJ2-1; 12 bases are a match to TRBD2. Germline CDR1 reads SEHNR; CDR2 reads FQNEAQ (reference sequence). V was clipped by 5 bases and J by 9 bases; unmatched bases: 14. The CDR3 runs to 17 residues. The CDR3 DNA sequence: TGTGCCAGCAGCCAACCCGGACTAGCGGGAACCTTCCGTGAGCAGTTCTTC. Its protein product is CASSQPGLAGTFREQFF.

This chain connects TRBV19 to TRBJ1-5, with D hard to call. The CDR3 runs to 13 residues. The germline gives CDR1 LNHDA, CDR2 SQIVND (reference sequence). The V end was cut by 6 bases, the J end by 7 bases, with 13 bases between. CDR3 protein: CASREGALQPQHF. Written as DNA, the CDR3 is TGTGCCAGTAGAGAGGGCGCCCTGCAGCCCCAGCATTTT.

This sequence joins TRBV4-1 and TRBJ1-2; a weak D match, TRBD1 (5 bases). Germline V lookup: CDR1 MGHRA, CDR2 YSYEKL. CDR3 length equals 15 residues. The V gene lost 0 bases and the J gene lost 9 bases, with 17 bases spanning the gap. The CDR3 sequence is CASSQDLAGQLSYTF. The CDR3 coding sequence is TGCGCCAGCAGCCAAGATTTGGCAGGACAACTAAGCTACACCTTC.

The J gene is TRBJ2-4, the V gene TRBV19; TRBD2 agrees at 12 bases. The junction had 13 bases not matched to a gene; V was cut back by 10 bases and J by 0 bases. The germline gives CDR1 LNHDA, CDR2 SQIVND (reference sequence). There are 18 residues in the CDR3. CDR3 coding DNA: TGTGCCACCCTCCCCGGGACTAGCGGGTCTGGAGCCAAAAACATTCAGTACTTC. It codes for CATLPGTSGSGAKNIQYF.

This rearrangement joins TRBV27 to TRBJ2-3; D is possibly TRBD2 (6 bases). CDR1 and CDR2 (germline): MNHEY, SMNVEV (reference sequence). The V end was cut by 5 bases, the J end by 0 bases, with 15 bases between. The CDR3 loop spans 16 amino acids. CDR3 DNA: TGTGCCAGCAGTACATATAGCGGTACTAGCACAGATACGCAGTATTTT. Its translation is CASSTYSGTSTDTQYF.

CDR3 loop: CASSQVDRGDEKLFF. CDR3 sequence (DNA): TGTGCCAGCAGCCAAGTGGACAGGGGTGATGAAAAACTGTTTTTT. This chain joins TRBV4-2 and TRBJ1-4; TRBD1 matches 9 bases. V lost 1 base to trimming and J lost 6 bases; unmatched junction nucleotides: 3. CDR1 and CDR2 from the germline V gene are LGHNA and YNFKEQ. This CDR3 is built from 15 residues.

The chain links TRBV5-1 to TRBJ2-2, with a weak D call TRBD1 (6 bases). From germline, CDR1 is SGHRS and CDR2 YFSETQ. The CDR3 has 17 amino acids. With 0 bases removed from V and 3 bases from J, the gap between germline ends came to 15 bases. CDR3 sequence reads: CASSLAPTGRDTGELFF. The CDR3 DNA is TGCGCCAGCAGCTTGGCCCCGACAGGTCGCGACACCGGGGAGCTGTTTTTT.

This clone was seen a single time. The V and J genes are TRBV28 and TRBJ2-7, with 8 bases aligning to TRBD1. There are 17 residues in the CDR3. The germline gives CDR1 MDHEN, CDR2 SYDVKM. V lost 1 base to trimming and J lost 4 bases; unmatched junction nucleotides: 12. The CDR3 sequence is CASSLSPRTGLIYEQYF. CDR3 nucleotides: TGTGCCAGCAGTTTATCTCCTCGGACAGGGCTTATATACGAGCAGTACTTC.

CDR3 sequence: CASSSRDSHNYGYTF. DNA of the CDR3: TGTGCCAGCAGCTCCCGGGACAGTCATAACTATGGCTACACCTTC. The chain links TRBV5-8 to TRBJ1-2, with TRBD1 matching 7 bases. CDR3 length: 15 amino acids. V was pared by 3 bases and J by 1 base, with 6 bases of the junction left unmatched. Germline values: CDR1 SGHTS, CDR2 YDEGEE.

The V gene is TRBV7-8, the J gene TRBJ2-7; 11 bases line up with TRBD2. Trimming took 5 bases from V and 2 from J; bases not matched to a gene: 8. Germline-derived CDR1 and CDR2 are SGHVS and FQNEAQ. The CDR3 sequence is 16 residues long. The CDR3 bases are TGTGCCAGCAGCCTACCGACTAGCGGGATAACCTACGAGCAGTACTTC. This sequence encodes CASSLPTSGITYEQYF.